This TCR beta chain is from a study of blood T cell repertoires in COVID-19. Study information: From the United States, Italy and Spain came samples of acute and convalescent COVID-19. Sample material is recorded as cDNA or gDNA derived from T cells, B-cell-depleted T cells, or PBMCs.

V lost 5 bases and J 6 bases, leaving 17 bases between the germline ends. CDR3 size: 15 residues. Germline loops: CDR1 SGHTA, CDR2 FQGNSA. Original data processing: Nucleated cell counts were estimated from reference gene primer amplification. Some clones are missing from TCRdb's copy, which holds only in-frame ones; the method was immunoSEQ multiplex PCR. The D gene and trimming were derived from the DNA, and the V and J assignments and clone size from that table. The table records 140,000 or so clones, more than 70% of them present only once. Only one count was recorded for this clone. The sequence derives from a human donor in a cohort sampled during active COVID-19. This chain links TRBV7-2 with TRBJ1-3; D remains ambiguous. Sequencing was performed on peripheral blood. The CDR3 loop reads CASSPRLILENTIYF. CDR3 in DNA: TGTGCCAGCAGCCCCCGACTGATACTTGAAAACACCATATATTTT.